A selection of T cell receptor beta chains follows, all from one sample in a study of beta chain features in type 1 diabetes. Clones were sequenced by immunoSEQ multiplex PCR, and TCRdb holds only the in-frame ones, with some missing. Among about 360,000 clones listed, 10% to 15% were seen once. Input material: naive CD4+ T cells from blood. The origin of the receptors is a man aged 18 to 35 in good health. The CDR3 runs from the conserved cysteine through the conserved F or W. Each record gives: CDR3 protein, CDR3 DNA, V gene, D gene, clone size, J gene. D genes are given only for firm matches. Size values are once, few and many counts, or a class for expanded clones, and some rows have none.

cdr3_aa: CASSYSFSSNQPQHF
cdr3_nt: TGTGCCAGCAGTTACTCGTTCAGTAGCAATCAGCCCCAGCATTTT
v_call: TRBV6-6
d_call: -
clone_size: few
j_call: TRBJ1-5

cdr3_aa: CSARSGLSAFF
cdr3_nt: TGCAGTGCTAGATCAGGACTCTCGGCTTTCTTT
v_call: TRBV20-1
d_call: -
clone_size: -
j_call: TRBJ1-1

cdr3_aa: CASSRSEGQETQYF
cdr3_nt: TGTGCCAGCTCCCGATCGGAGGGGCAAGAGACCCAGTACTTC
v_call: TRBV18
d_call: -
clone_size: -
j_call: TRBJ2-5

cdr3_aa: CASREGNQPQHF
cdr3_nt: TGTGCCAGCAGGGAGGGGAATCAGCCCCAGCATTTT
v_call: TRBV6-6
d_call: -
clone_size: -
j_call: TRBJ1-5

cdr3_aa: CATSRDLEFAVQYF
cdr3_nt: TGTGCCACCAGCAGAGACCTCGAGTTTGCTGTGCAGTATTTT
v_call: TRBV15
d_call: -
clone_size: -
j_call: TRBJ2-3

cdr3_aa: CASSKAGGNNQPQHF
cdr3_nt: TGTGCCAGTAGTAAGGCAGGGGGCAACAATCAGCCCCAGCATTTT
v_call: TRBV19
d_call: TRBD1
clone_size: -
j_call: TRBJ1-5

cdr3_aa: CASTPLRGDYGYTF
cdr3_nt: TGTGCCAGCACTCCTTTACGGGGGGACTATGGCTACACCTTC
v_call: TRBV6-5
d_call: -
clone_size: -
j_call: TRBJ1-2

cdr3_aa: CASSVRAGQNYGYTF
cdr3_nt: TGTGCCAGCAGCGTAAGGGCAGGGCAGAACTATGGCTACACCTTC
v_call: TRBV9
d_call: -
clone_size: few
j_call: TRBJ1-2

cdr3_aa: CASSLSALAEETQYF
cdr3_nt: TGTGCCAGCAGCTTATCGGCACTAGCGGAAGAGACCCAGTACTTC
v_call: TRBV7-3
d_call: TRBD2
clone_size: -
j_call: TRBJ2-5

cdr3_aa: CASSPTGQGSYEQYF
cdr3_nt: TGTGCCAGCTCACCTACGGGACAGGGCTCCTACGAGCAGTACTTC
v_call: TRBV18
d_call: TRBD1
clone_size: -
j_call: TRBJ2-7

cdr3_aa: CASSLTGNTEAFF
cdr3_nt: TGCGCCAGCAGCTTGACAGGGAACACTGAAGCTTTCTTT
v_call: TRBV5-1
d_call: -
clone_size: few
j_call: TRBJ1-1

cdr3_aa: CASSGRTAVPGKLFF
cdr3_nt: TGCGCCAGCAGCGGACGGACAGCAGTACCGGGAAAACTGTTTTTT
v_call: TRBV5-4
d_call: -
clone_size: -
j_call: TRBJ1-4

cdr3_aa: CSAAGLKVGAFF
cdr3_nt: TGCAGCGCCGCGGGACTTAAGGTTGGAGCTTTCTTT
v_call: TRBV29-1
d_call: -
clone_size: few
j_call: TRBJ1-1

cdr3_aa: CASSQESRRETQYF
cdr3_nt: TGCGCCAGCAGCCAAGAATCCAGGAGGGAGACCCAGTACTTC
v_call: TRBV4-1
d_call: -
clone_size: few
j_call: TRBJ2-5

cdr3_aa: CASSISGDYRTQYF
cdr3_nt: TGTGCCAGTAGTATATCGGGGGACTATCGTACGCAGTATTTT
v_call: TRBV19
d_call: TRBD2
clone_size: -
j_call: TRBJ2-3

cdr3_aa: CASSSGVGTEAFF
cdr3_nt: TGTGCCAGCAGTTCGGGGGTGGGCACTGAAGCTTTCTTT
v_call: TRBV6-5
d_call: -
clone_size: -
j_call: TRBJ1-1

cdr3_aa: CASSPEGGYTF
cdr3_nt: TGTGCCAGCAGCCCCGAGGGTGGCTACACCTTC
v_call: TRBV7-2
d_call: -
clone_size: few
j_call: TRBJ1-2

cdr3_aa: CASRPPGQLTYGYTF
cdr3_nt: TGTGCCAGCAGACCCCCGGGACAACTTACCTATGGCTACACCTTC
v_call: TRBV6-6
d_call: -
clone_size: few
j_call: TRBJ1-2

cdr3_aa: CASSFGQLEAFF
cdr3_nt: TGTGCCAGCAGTTTTGGACAGCTTGAAGCTTTCTTT
v_call: TRBV28
d_call: -
clone_size: -
j_call: TRBJ1-1

cdr3_aa: CASRKTGLGTEAFF
cdr3_nt: TGTGCCAGCAGAAAAACAGGGCTGGGGACTGAAGCTTTCTTT
v_call: TRBV7-3
d_call: -
clone_size: few
j_call: TRBJ1-1

cdr3_aa: CASSQGVGGPGEQFF
cdr3_nt: TGCGCCAGCAGCCAAGGTGTGGGGGGGCCGGGTGAGCAGTTCTTC
v_call: TRBV4-3
d_call: -
clone_size: few
j_call: TRBJ2-1

cdr3_aa: CASSPRPGNNEQFF
cdr3_nt: TGTGCCAGCAGCCCACGACCGGGGAACAATGAGCAGTTCTTC
v_call: TRBV5-8
d_call: -
clone_size: few
j_call: TRBJ2-1

cdr3_aa: CASRPRGNPTQYF
cdr3_nt: TGTGCCAGCAGACCCCGAGGGAACCCAACGCAGTATTTT
v_call: TRBV11-3
d_call: -
clone_size: -
j_call: TRBJ2-3

cdr3_aa: CASRREESSYEQYF
cdr3_nt: TGTGCCAGCCGCAGGGAGGAGAGCTCCTACGAGCAGTACTTC
v_call: TRBV6-6
d_call: -
clone_size: few
j_call: TRBJ2-7

cdr3_aa: CASSRARGLRQETQYF
cdr3_nt: TGTGCCAGCAGCCGCGCCAGGGGATTGCGGCAAGAGACCCAGTACTTC
v_call: TRBV14
d_call: -
clone_size: -
j_call: TRBJ2-5

cdr3_aa: CASFSGLANTGELFF
cdr3_nt: TGTGCCAGCTTTTCGGGGTTGGCGAACACCGGGGAGCTGTTTTTT
v_call: TRBV27
d_call: -
clone_size: -
j_call: TRBJ2-2

cdr3_aa: CASSLGLAGIETQYF
cdr3_nt: TGCGCCAGCAGCTTGGGACTAGCGGGGATAGAGACCCAGTACTTC
v_call: TRBV5-1
d_call: TRBD2
clone_size: many
j_call: TRBJ2-5

cdr3_aa: CASTFLGGALGNIQYF
cdr3_nt: TGTGCCAGCACCTTTCTGGGGGGGGCGCTCGGAAACATTCAGTACTTC
v_call: TRBV5-8
d_call: -
clone_size: few
j_call: TRBJ2-4